Listed below are T cell receptor beta chains from one sample, sequenced in a study of beta chain features in type 1 diabetes. Sequencing used immunoSEQ multiplex PCR; TCRdb keeps in-frame clones, though not all of them. Of under 150,000 clones listed, approximately 15% are singletons. The material sequenced was central memory CD4+ T cells from blood. The receptors stem from a man younger than 30 with type 1 diabetes. Each CDR3 is given with its conserved first and last residue. A D gene is named only where the DNA matches it firmly. Only some rows state a clone size, as once, few, many or a class for expanded clones.

j_call,clone_size,v_call,d_call,cdr3_aa,cdr3_nt
TRBJ2-5,few,TRBV5-1,TRBD2,CASSLGLAGVGETQYF,TGCGCCAGCAGCTTGGGGCTAGCGGGAGTTGGCGAGACCCAGTACTTC
TRBJ1-2,.,TRBV29-1,.,CSVEGERHLGYTF,TGCAGCGTTGAGGGAGAGCGGCATCTTGGCTACACCTTC
TRBJ2-1,few,TRBV5-4,.,CASSLSGGTFGMNEQFF,TGTGCCAGCAGCCTCTCCGGAGGTACCTTCGGGATGAATGAGCAGTTCTTC
TRBJ1-5,.,TRBV6-1,.,CASSEAGAPSHF,TGTGCCAGCAGTGAAGCAGGAGCCCCTTCGCATTTT
TRBJ1-2,few,TRBV7-8,.,CASRSGNYGYTF,TGTGCCAGCAGGTCGGGAAACTATGGCTACACCTTC
TRBJ2-2,.,TRBV29-1,TRBD1,CSVPGYRGNTGELFF,TGCAGCGTCCCAGGATACAGGGGGAACACCGGGGAGCTGTTTTTT
TRBJ2-7,few,TRBV5-1,.,CASGPGGVIYEQYF,TGCGCCAGTGGACCTGGGGGTGTCATTTACGAGCAGTACTTC
TRBJ2-3,.,TRBV7-2,.,CASSPGRVGADTQYF,TGTGCCAGCAGCCCGGGGCGGGTCGGGGCAGATACGCAGTATTTT
TRBJ2-3,many,TRBV18,.,CASSPPGEAEQYF,TGTGCCAGCTCACCACCGGGCGAAGCGGAACAGTATTTT
TRBJ2-7,.,TRBV27,TRBD1,CASSLGQGYSSYEQYF,TGTGCCAGCAGTCTCGGACAGGGCTATAGCTCCTACGAGCAGTACTTC
TRBJ2-7,.,TRBV18,TRBD1,CASSPRQGRFDEQYF,TGTGCCAGCTCGCCCCGACAGGGCCGATTCGACGAGCAGTACTTC
TRBJ1-1,few,TRBV30,TRBD1,CAWSGQGKAEAFF,TGTGCCTGGAGTGGACAGGGGAAGGCTGAAGCTTTCTTT
TRBJ2-3,few,TRBV2,.,CASRLDNTDTQYF,TGTGCCAGCAGACTCGACAACACAGATACGCAGTATTTT
TRBJ2-1,few,TRBV7-2,.,CASSLEARVNEQFF,TGTGCCAGCAGCTTAGAAGCTCGCGTTAATGAGCAGTTCTTC
TRBJ2-3,.,TRBV25-1,.,CASSPGTDTQYF,TGTGCCAGCAGCCCTGGGACAGATACGCAGTATTTT
TRBJ2-1,many,TRBV7-2,TRBD2,CASSSPVWLAGNEQFF,TGTGCCAGCAGCTCTCCCGTTTGGCTAGCGGGGAATGAGCAGTTCTTC
TRBJ2-5,few,TRBV18,TRBD2,CASSPTAGGLGETQYF,TGTGCCAGCTCACCAACGGCGGGGGGGCTCGGAGAGACCCAGTACTTC
TRBJ1-1,few,TRBV5-1,.,CASSFSRDEAFF,TGCGCCAGCAGCTTCTCGCGGGATGAAGCTTTCTTT
TRBJ2-3,.,TRBV10-3,TRBD2,CAIRGLAGDTQYF,TGTGCCATCAGAGGACTAGCCGGAGATACGCAGTATTTT